This T cell receptor beta chain was sequenced during a study of cytomegalovirus exposure and HLA in healthy donors. Study-level background: T cells numbering about 180 million yielded 100 million to 120 million unique TCR beta sequences in an earlier analysis. From donors who were HLA-typed, an early data release held 75 million to 85 million unique TCRs.

Researchers ran the PCR with 60 Vbeta and 13 Jbeta primers. Sequencing was performed with immunoSEQ multiplex PCR; in TCRdb, only in-frame clones are kept and a portion is missing. The table lists 99,000 or so clones, roughly 80% of them singletons. Overall study results and limits: Specificity of a few CMV-associated chains for CMV antigens was verified in vitro. A highly shared variant cluster was judged a likely technical artifact.

In the case of this clone: Its target is unknown.

Germline V CDR1 and CDR2: SEHNR, FQNEAQ (reference sequence). The CDR3 is made up of 15 amino acids. The V gene lost 4 bases and the J gene lost 4 bases, with 16 bases spanning the gap. Sample: PBMCs. The chain joins TRBV7-9 to TRBJ2-5, with D possibly being TRBD1 (6 bases). The receptor was derived from a woman aged 40 to 55 in good health and CMV-seronegative. CDR3 loop: CASSWGQGRRETQYF. In DNA form, the CDR3 reads TGTGCCAGCAGCTGGGGACAAGGAAGGCGAGAGACCCAGTACTTC. Drawing the rest from reference TRBV7-9 and TRBJ2-5, the complete variable domain is DTGVSQNPRHKITKRGQNVTFRCDPISEHNRLYWYRQTLGQGPEFLTYFQNEAQLEKSRLLSDRFSAERPKGSFSTLEIQRTEQGDSAMYLCASSWGQGRRETQYFGPGTRLLVL.